One sample yielded the 22 T cell receptor beta chains listed below, sequenced in a study of blood T cell repertoires in COVID-19. The protocol was immunoSEQ multiplex PCR, while the TCRdb copy is restricted to in-frame clones and leaves out a portion. The sample holds around 400,000 clones, approximately 87% seen once. Sequenced material: peripheral blood. The receptor source for this set is a woman in her twenties or thirties with COVID-19, enrolled during active disease.

This clone was observed once. The chain employs TRBV3-1 (or the pseudogene TRBV3-2) and TRBJ2-7, with D unresolved. V was pared by 0 bases and J by 6 bases, with 9 bases between. This CDR3 is built from 13 residues. The germline V gene encodes CDR1 LGHDT and CDR2 YNNKEL (reference sequence). CDR3 in amino acids: CASSQELRTEQYF. The CDR3 DNA reads as TGTGCCAGCAGCCAAGAACTCCGAACCGAGCAGTACTTC.

The chain has TRBV30 and TRBJ1-1; 9 positions agree with TRBD1. The CDR3 has 14 amino acids. V was clipped by 5 bases and J by 11 bases; unmatched bases: 15. Germline loops: CDR1 GTSNPN, CDR2 SVGIG (reference sequence). The CDR3 protein is CAWGPKTGTGLAFF. CDR3 coding DNA: TGTGCCTGGGGCCCTAAAACCGGGACAGGGCTGGCTTTCTTT.

V gene TRBV27 combines with J gene TRBJ2-7; TRBD2 agrees at 16 bases. The CDR3 runs to 17 residues. Trimming removed 4 bases from V and 5 bases from J; junction bases left unmatched: 8. Germline V lookup: CDR1 MNHEY, CDR2 SMNVEV (reference sequence). CDR3: CASSSSGLAGGPHEQYF. The CDR3 DNA reads TGTGCCAGCAGTTCCTCGGGACTAGCGGGAGGGCCCCACGAGCAGTACTTC.

Only a few counts were recorded for this clone. The chain uses TRBV11-1 and TRBJ2-3; 9 nucleotides align to TRBD2. The V gene's germline CDR1 is SGHAT and CDR2 FQDESV (reference sequence). The CDR3 consists of 16 residues. The V gene end was trimmed by 4 bases and the J gene end by 5 bases; junction bases not matched to a gene: 10. In DNA form, the CDR3 reads TGTGCCAGCAGCTCCTCCTCGGCGGGAGGGATAGATACGCAGTATTTT. This codes for CASSSSSAGGIDTQYF.

V usage is TRBV19 and J usage is TRBJ2-7; the D gene is possibly TRBD1 (5 bases). The CDR3 consists of 15 residues. Germline CDR1 reads LNHDA; CDR2 reads SQIVND (reference sequence). The V gene lost 7 bases and the J gene lost 0 bases, with 16 bases spanning the gap. The CDR3 DNA reads TGTGCCAGTACCATCGGGCAGGGCCACTCCTACGAGCAGTACTTC. It translates to CASTIGQGHSYEQYF.

This chain connects TRBV6-5 to TRBJ2-3; D is unclear. V was cut by 7 bases and J by 4 bases, with 12 bases left in between. In germline, CDR1 is MNHEY, CDR2 SVGAGI. This CDR3 has 13 amino acids. CDR3 loop: CASTEPRADTQYF. The CDR3 bases are TGTGCCAGCACCGAGCCACGGGCAGATACGCAGTATTTT.

The chain carries TRBV5-1 and TRBJ2-5; 11 bases are a match to TRBD2. V lost 1 base to trimming and J lost 4 bases; unmatched junction nucleotides: 3. The CDR3 is 15 residues long. CDR1 is SGHRS, CDR2 YFSETQ, per germline. DNA of the CDR3: TGCGCCAGCAGCTTGATCCTAGCGGGAGGAGAGACCCAGTACTTC. Translating gives CASSLILAGGETQYF.

V and J are TRBV9 and TRBJ2-1; 11 bases map to TRBD2. V gave up 3 bases and J gave up 3 bases; unmatched junction bases: 5. This CDR3 has 16 amino acids. The germline V gene encodes CDR1 SGDLS and CDR2 YYNGEE. The CDR3 region is CASSAGTSGDYNEQFF. In nucleotides, the CDR3 is TGTGCCAGCAGCGCTGGGACTAGCGGAGACTACAATGAGCAGTTCTTC.

The V and J genes are TRBV10-3 and TRBJ1-1; no definite D call. Germline CDR1 reads ENHRY; CDR2 reads SYGVKD. The CDR3 is 12 amino acids. The germline V and J ends were trimmed by 2 bases and 5 bases, with 6 bases remaining between them. CDR3 nucleotide sequence: TGTGCCATCAGTGAGCCCCAAACTGAAGCTTTCTTT. It is translated as CAISEPQTEAFF.

V usage is TRBV6-5 and J usage is TRBJ2-3; D is perhaps TRBD2 (6 bases). CDR3 length: 15 residues. Trimming left V 2 bases short and J 2 bases short, with 11 bases between. Germline V gives CDR1 MNHEY, CDR2 SVGAGI. The CDR3 region is CASSYRDFYTDTQYF. CDR3 sequence (DNA): TGTGCCAGCAGTTACCGGGACTTCTACACAGATACGCAGTATTTT.

This clone was counted a few times. CDR3 residues: CASSTLATTTPRFF. The CDR3 nucleotides are TGTGCCAGTAGTACACTAGCGACAACAACCCCCCGGTTCTTC. V gene TRBV19 combines with J gene TRBJ2-1, with 7 bases matching TRBD2. This CDR3 is 14 amino acids long. Unmatched junction bases numbered 15, after V lost 4 bases and J lost 15 bases. Germline CDR1 and CDR2: LNHDA and SQIVND (reference sequence).

The gene calls are TRBV27 and TRBJ2-4; unclear D gene. Trimming stripped 10 bases from V and 0 bases from J, with 10 bases between. Germline CDR1 and CDR2: MNHEY and SMNVEV (reference sequence). The CDR3 consists of 13 residues. The chain's CDR3 is CANPTEAKNIQYF. The DNA of the CDR3 is TGTGCCAACCCCACAGAAGCCAAAAACATTCAGTACTTC.

The count of this clone is one. This chain connects TRBV28 to TRBJ2-7; 7 bases align to TRBD2. CDR3 size: 15 residues. The J segment lost 1 base and the V segment lost 3 bases, leaving 6 bases of the junction unmatched. In germline, CDR1 is MDHEN, CDR2 SYDVKM. The CDR3 here is CASSLASGPSYEQYF. CDR3 coding DNA: TGTGCCAGCAGTTTGGCTAGCGGCCCTTCCTACGAGCAGTACTTC.

The rearrangement links TRBV30 to TRBJ1-5, with a possible D match to TRBD1 (6 bases). CDR1 and CDR2 (germline): GTSNPN, SVGIG (reference sequence). V was pared by 0 bases and J by 5 bases, with 14 bases between. The CDR3 is 15 amino acids. Written as DNA, the CDR3 is TGTGCCTGGAGTGTAAGGGGGAGACATGATCAGCCCCAGCATTTT. This codes for CAWSVRGRHDQPQHF.

This clone was picked up one time. The V call is TRBV5-1, the J call TRBJ1-1; no firm D call. Trimming took 6 bases from V and 3 from J, leaving 12 bases between them. The CDR3 covers 13 residues. From germline, CDR1 is SGHRS and CDR2 YFSETQ. The CDR3 DNA is TGCGCCAGCACCCAAGACCTAGACACTGAAGCTTTCTTT. Translated, it gives CASTQDLDTEAFF.

The V gene is TRBV28, the J gene TRBJ1-2; D uncertain. There are 13 residues in the CDR3. Germline loops: CDR1 MDHEN, CDR2 SYDVKM. V was trimmed by 7 bases and J by 8 bases, leaving 17 bases between them. CDR3 in amino acids: CASTPGIGRGYTF. The CDR3 DNA follows: TGTGCCAGCACCCCCGGGATAGGAAGAGGCTACACCTTC.

This clone has a single count. This sequence joins TRBV28 and TRBJ2-7; D possibly corresponds to TRBD1 (7 bases). V was shortened by 5 bases and J by 9 bases, with 17 bases between the two germline ends. Per germline, CDR1 MDHEN and CDR2 SYDVKM. CDR3 size: 13 residues. The CDR3 coding sequence is TGTGCCAGCAGTCTCCAGGGGGGTAGAGGGCAGTACTTC. Translated, it gives CASSLQGGRGQYF.

The chain uses TRBV6-2 or TRBV6-3 and TRBJ1-1; D unresolved. The CDR3 has 12 amino acids. Trimming took off 3 bases at V and 3 bases at J, with 5 bases between the two ends. Germline V lookup: CDR1 MNHEY, CDR2 SVGEGT. As DNA, the CDR3 is TGTGCCAGCAGTTATATGTACACTGAAGCTTTCTTT. Its translation: CASSYMYTEAFF.

The rearrangement links TRBV7-2 to TRBJ2-4, with 10 bases lining up with TRBD2. CDR1 is SGHTA and CDR2 is FQGNSA in the germline V gene. The CDR3 has 15 residues. V was pared by 1 base and J by 12 bases, with 9 bases of the junction left unmatched. CDR3 nucleotide sequence: TGTGCCAGCAGCTTAGGGCAACGACTAGCGGGTGATCAGTACTTC. Protein product: CASSLGQRLAGDQYF.

This clone has only one observation. CDR3 DNA sequence: TGTGCCAGCAGTTCCCTCCCAGGATACGAGCAGTACTTC. Translating gives CASSSLPGYEQYF. The V and J genes are TRBV6-6 and TRBJ2-7; D is unresolved. Germline V gene data show CDR1 as MNHNY and CDR2 as SVGAGI (reference sequence). With 4 bases removed from V and 4 bases from J, the gap between germline ends came to 11 bases. This CDR3 contains 13 residues.

The chain carries TRBV7-2 and TRBJ2-3, with 7 bases aligning to TRBD1. V lost 5 bases to trimming and J lost 2 bases; unmatched junction nucleotides: 7. The CDR3 totals 15 residues. Germline lookup yields CDR1 SGHTA and CDR2 FQGNSA. Here the CDR3 reads CASSLSGQLTDTQYF. The CDR3 DNA is TGTGCCAGCAGCCTATCGGGACAGCTCACAGATACGCAGTATTTT.

The rearrangement joins TRBV28 to TRBJ2-7; TRBD2 matches 8 bases. The J segment lost 3 bases and the V segment lost 5 bases, leaving 9 bases of the junction unmatched. The germline gives CDR1 MDHEN, CDR2 SYDVKM. The CDR3 contains 15 residues. The CDR3 region has the DNA TGTGCCAGCAGTCCGCGGCCGGGAGGGGGCTACGAGCAGTACTTC. As protein: CASSPRPGGGYEQYF.